Listed here are 8 T cell receptor beta chains from one sample, sequenced in a study of blood T cell repertoires in COVID-19. Sequenced by immunoSEQ multiplex PCR; TCRdb stores in-frame clones only, minus some. The sample lists roughly 230,000 clones, over 70% occurring once. What was sequenced was peripheral blood. These receptors were taken from an elderly woman with acute or convalescent COVID-19.

The V gene is TRBV19, the J gene TRBJ1-2; 7 bases line up with TRBD1. V was clipped by 6 bases and J by 5 bases; unmatched bases: 6. The germline CDR1 and CDR2 sequences are LNHDA and SQIVND (reference sequence). The CDR3 spans 13 residues. The CDR3 region is CASRRQGGYGYTF. CDR3 sequence (DNA): TGTGCCAGTAGGCGACAGGGAGGATATGGCTACACCTTC.

The CDR3 protein is CASRGRGSEKLFF. The CDR3, as DNA: TGTGCCAGTCGAGGAAGGGGTAGTGAAAAACTGTTTTTT. The rearrangement uses TRBV19 and TRBJ1-4, with a possible D match to TRBD1 (5 bases). CDR3 length: 13 amino acids. The germline V and J ends were trimmed by 8 bases and 7 bases, with 14 bases remaining between them. The germline V gene encodes CDR1 LNHDA and CDR2 SQIVND (reference sequence).

This clone was counted between two and nine times. The chain couples TRBV5-1 to TRBJ2-5; the D gene is possibly TRBD1 (6 bases). Trimming removed 6 bases at V and 4 bases at J, with 13 bases between. From germline, CDR1 is SGHRS and CDR2 YFSETQ. This CDR3 has 13 residues. CDR3 region: CASTEQGAETQYF. DNA for the CDR3: TGCGCCAGCACGGAACAGGGCGCAGAGACCCAGTACTTC.

This chain uses TRBV7-2 with TRBJ1-2; 7 bases agree with TRBD1. Germline CDR1 reads SGHTA; CDR2 reads FQGNSA. This CDR3 has 15 residues. The junction had 11 bases not matched to a gene; V was cut back by 4 bases and J by 6 bases. The CDR3 DNA reads as TGTGCCAGCAGCTCCAACGACAGGGTCGCGGATGGCTACACCTTC. It translates to CASSSNDRVADGYTF.

This chain links TRBV4-1 with TRBJ2-7; TRBD2 agrees at 13 bases. Per germline, CDR1 MGHRA and CDR2 YSYEKL. The CDR3 has 17 residues. V gave up 0 bases and J gave up 6 bases; unmatched junction bases: 8. The CDR3 nucleotides read TGCGCCAGCAGCCAAGATTTACTAGCGGGAGGGCCGGGCGAGCAGTACTTC. It encodes CASSQDLLAGGPGEQYF.

This clone was counted a few times. V and J are TRBV6-2 or TRBV6-3 and TRBJ2-2; TRBD1 agrees at 8 bases. Germline V gene data show CDR1 as MNHEY and CDR2 as SVGEGT. The CDR3 runs 13 residues. V shed 4 bases, J shed 6 bases, and the junction held 1 base outside the gene matches. The CDR3, as DNA: TGTGCCAGCAGTTTGACAGGGGCCGGGGAGCTGTTTTTT. Translating gives CASSLTGAGELFF.

The chain uses TRBV4-2 and TRBJ2-7, with 12 bases aligning to TRBD1. This CDR3 region has 18 residues. Germline V gene data show CDR1 as LGHNA and CDR2 as YNFKEQ. Germline trimming cut 0 bases from V and 3 bases from J; bases unmatched to any gene: 9. CDR3 in DNA: TGTGCCAGCAGCCAAGATCGGGCGGGGACAGGGGGCAACTACGAGCAGTACTTC. The encoded protein is CASSQDRAGTGGNYEQYF.

The chain carries TRBV3-1 (or the pseudogene TRBV3-2) and TRBJ1-2, with D possibly being TRBD1 (5 bases). The CDR3 is 15 amino acids. The V end lost 1 base, the J end lost 7 bases, and 16 bases lay between the germline ends. Per the germline V gene, CDR1 is LGHDT and CDR2 is YNNKEL (reference sequence). CDR3 sequence: CASSQGVGGVAGYTF. The CDR3 nucleotides are TGTGCCAGCAGCCAAGGGGTCGGAGGGGTGGCTGGCTACACCTTC.